This T cell receptor (beta chain) is from a study of shared clonotypes between healthy human individuals. Running of the assay took place at deep level. The method was immunoSEQ multiplex PCR; TCRdb's version includes in-frame clones alone and lacks a portion of them. The data show a few million clones, around 94% seen once. V lost 5 bases, J lost 6 bases, and 9 bases stayed unmatched. The CDR3 runs to 15 residues. CDR1 and CDR2 (germline): LNHDA, SQIVND (reference sequence). The gene calls are TRBV19 and TRBJ2-1; 8 bases line up with TRBD2. The source is a man between 18 and 29 years old in good health. Sequences were obtained from naive CD4+ T cells sorted from blood. Sample subset: CD45RA+ positively selected. The CDR3, as DNA: TGTGCCAGTAGTTTACTAAGCGGGAGTCTCAATGAGCAGTTCTTC. Translation: CASSLLSGSLNEQFF. Full variable domain (outside the CDR3, taken from reference TRBV19 and TRBJ2-1): DGGITQSPKYLFRKEGQNVTLSCEQNLNHDAMYWYRQDPGQGLRLIYYSQIVNDFQKGDIAEGYSVSREKKESFPLTVTSAQKNPTAFYLCASSLLSGSLNEQFFGPGTRLTVL.